The rows below give T cell receptor beta chains drawn from one sample of a study of blood T cell repertoires in COVID-19. The data were produced by immunoSEQ multiplex PCR, yet TCRdb's version contains in-frame clones alone and is incomplete. The table shows some 100,000 clones, with about 81% occurring only once. The sequencing sample was made of peripheral blood. These receptors all come from a human donor in a cohort sampled during active COVID-19. Both conserved end residues are part of each CDR3. Each record gives: V gene, clone size, J gene, D gene, CDR3 DNA, CDR3 protein. D genes are given only for firm matches. Clone sizes are given selectively: once, few, many, or a class where the clone is expanded.

V: TRBV15; size: .; J: TRBJ2-2; D: TRBD1; DNA: TGTGCCACCAGCGGGAGCATGGGACAGCCTAACACCGGGGAGCTGTTTTTT; CDR3: CATSGSMGQPNTGELFF
V: TRBV30; size: .; J: TRBJ1-6; D: TRBD1; DNA: TGTGCCTGGAGTGAATGGACAGGGCCCACTTATAATTCACCCCTCCACTTT; CDR3: CAWSEWTGPTYNSPLHF
V: TRBV6-5; size: .; J: TRBJ2-1; D: .; DNA: TGTGCCAGCAGCAGGGGATTGTACAATGAGCAGTTCTTC; CDR3: CASSRGLYNEQFF
V: TRBV6-6; size: .; J: TRBJ1-3; D: .; DNA: TGTGCCAGCTCCGACATCTCTGGAAACACCATATATTTT; CDR3: CASSDISGNTIYF
V: TRBV12-5; size: .; J: TRBJ2-3; D: .; DNA: TGTGCTAGTGGTTTGGGACAGGCCGAAGGAGATACGCAGTATTTT; CDR3: CASGLGQAEGDTQYF
V: TRBV5-1; size: .; J: TRBJ2-3; D: TRBD2; DNA: TGCGCCAGCAGCAAACTAGCGGCCCTCACAGATACGCAGTATTTT; CDR3: CASSKLAALTDTQYF
V: TRBV5-1; size: .; J: TRBJ1-2; D: .; DNA: TGCGCCAGCAGCTTGGGAGGGAGTACTAACTATGGCTACACCTTC; CDR3: CASSLGGSTNYGYTF
V: TRBV19; size: once; J: TRBJ2-7; D: TRBD1; DNA: TGTGCCAGTAGTATTCAGGGGGCCGGATACTACGAGCAGTACTTC; CDR3: CASSIQGAGYYEQYF
V: TRBV6-5; size: .; J: TRBJ2-7; D: .; DNA: TGTGCCAGCAGTTACTCCATCTCCTACGAGCAGTACTTC; CDR3: CASSYSISYEQYF
V: TRBV10-1; size: once; J: TRBJ1-1; D: TRBD1; DNA: TGCGCCAGCAGTGATTCGGACAGGAGAAACACTGAAGCTTTCTTT; CDR3: CASSDSDRRNTEAFF
V: TRBV7-3; size: .; J: TRBJ1-1; D: .; DNA: TGTGCCAGCAGCTCCCCAGGTAGAACTGAAGCTTTCTTT; CDR3: CASSSPGRTEAFF
V: TRBV19; size: .; J: TRBJ2-5; D: .; DNA: TGTGCCAGTAGTATAGATCATGGCAGGGGTTTCCAAGAGACCCAGTACTTC; CDR3: CASSIDHGRGFQETQYF
V: TRBV5-8; size: .; J: TRBJ2-1; D: TRBD1; DNA: TGTGCCAGCAGCTTGGGGGTTGGTAAGGGGGCTGACAGGAATGAGCAGTTCTTC; CDR3: CASSLGVGKGADRNEQFF
V: TRBV3-1/TRBV3-2; size: .; J: TRBJ2-1; D: TRBD2; DNA: TGTGCCAGCAGCTCGTGGCTAGCGGAAAATGAGCAGTTCTTC; CDR3: CASSSWLAENEQFF
V: TRBV27; size: .; J: TRBJ1-1; D: .; DNA: TGTGCCAGCGGGGGGGTCAACACTGAAGCTTTCTTT; CDR3: CASGGVNTEAFF
V: TRBV18; size: .; J: TRBJ1-1; D: .; DNA: TGTGCCAGCTCACCACCTGAGTCCTACGGCACTGAAGCTTTCTTT; CDR3: CASSPPESYGTEAFF
V: TRBV5-1; size: .; J: TRBJ2-1; D: .; DNA: TGCGCCAGCAGCTTGGTTGGCAGGGTGGGGGCCAATGAGCAGTTCTTC; CDR3: CASSLVGRVGANEQFF
V: TRBV7-3; size: .; J: TRBJ2-2; D: TRBD1; DNA: TGTGCCAGCAGCTTAAGGGGGACAGACACCGGGGAGCTGTTTTTT; CDR3: CASSLRGTDTGELFF
V: TRBV5-1; size: .; J: TRBJ2-7; D: .; DNA: TGCGCCAGCAGCCCCCAAGGGGGCGAGCAGTACTTC; CDR3: CASSPQGGEQYF
V: TRBV7-2; size: once; J: TRBJ2-1; D: .; DNA: TGTGCCAGCAGCTTAGAACAGGGTCTATGGAATGAGCAGTTCTTC; CDR3: CASSLEQGLWNEQFF
V: TRBV2; size: .; J: TRBJ1-5; D: TRBD1; DNA: TGTGCCAGCAGTGAAGACGCCACAGGGGGAACTCAGCCCCAGCATTTT; CDR3: CASSEDATGGTQPQHF
V: TRBV6-4; size: .; J: TRBJ2-2; D: .; DNA: TGTGCCAGCCGGGAACAGGGTTTTCCCAACACCGGGGAGCTGTTTTTT; CDR3: CASREQGFPNTGELFF
V: TRBV28; size: .; J: TRBJ2-1; D: .; DNA: TGTGCCAGCAGTTCTCCCCTTGGTGGAAACCGCCTCGGGAGAAGAAATGAGCAATTCTTC; CDR3: CASSSPLGGNRLGRRNEQFF
V: TRBV19; size: .; J: TRBJ1-2; D: .; DNA: TGTGCCAGTAGTGACCAAACAGGGCGCAATCGCTACACCTTC; CDR3: CASSDQTGRNRYTF
V: TRBV7-2; size: .; J: TRBJ2-6; D: TRBD2; DNA: TGTGCCAGCAGCCGCGGGGGAGGGAGGTCTGGGGCCAACGTCCTGACTTTC; CDR3: CASSRGGGRSGANVLTF
V: TRBV14; size: .; J: TRBJ1-1; D: .; DNA: TGTGCCAGCAGCCCGGGGTTTTTAATGAACACTGAAGCTTTCTTT; CDR3: CASSPGFLMNTEAFF
V: TRBV27; size: once; J: TRBJ1-4; D: .; DNA: TGTGCCAGCAGTGCTCAGGGTGGGGCTAATGAAAAACTGTTTTTT; CDR3: CASSAQGGANEKLFF
V: TRBV5-1; size: .; J: TRBJ2-7; D: .; DNA: TGCGCCAGCAGCTTAAGGCAACAGGTTCCCTACGAGCAGTACTTC; CDR3: CASSLRQQVPYEQYF
V: TRBV4-1; size: .; J: TRBJ2-1; D: TRBD2; DNA: TGCGCCAGCAGGGGAGGGCGGGGGGACCGTTACGATGAGCAGTTCTTC; CDR3: CASRGGRGDRYDEQFF
V: TRBV7-2; size: once; J: TRBJ1-2; D: .; DNA: TGTGCCAGCAGCTTAGCGACGAGGGCGAGCGGGCCCTATGGCTACACCTTC; CDR3: CASSLATRASGPYGYTF
V: TRBV2; size: .; J: TRBJ1-1; D: TRBD1; DNA: TGTGCCAGCAGTGAAACAGGGGGCGATTACACTGAAGCTTTCTTT; CDR3: CASSETGGDYTEAFF
V: TRBV6-1; size: once; J: TRBJ1-5; D: .; DNA: TGTGCCAGCAGTGAACAGTGGTGGTTTAAGTCTGGTGGTCAGCCCCAGCATTTT; CDR3: CASSEQWWFKSGGQPQHF
V: TRBV7-2; size: .; J: TRBJ1-5; D: .; DNA: TGTGCCAGCAGCTTAGGGTCAGATCAGCCCCAGCATTTT; CDR3: CASSLGSDQPQHF
V: TRBV2; size: .; J: TRBJ2-7; D: .; DNA: TGTGCCAGCAGTGAATATCGGGGTAGAGGCGAGCAGTACTTC; CDR3: CASSEYRGRGEQYF
V: TRBV6-1; size: once; J: TRBJ2-7; D: .; DNA: TGTGCCAGCAGTGATTACCGGGACAAGCCCTCCTACGAGCAGTACTTC; CDR3: CASSDYRDKPSYEQYF
V: TRBV5-1; size: few; J: TRBJ1-1; D: TRBD1; DNA: TGCGCCAGCAGCTTGGCTGGGACAGTTGGCACTGAAGCTTTCTTT; CDR3: CASSLAGTVGTEAFF
V: TRBV5-1; size: .; J: TRBJ1-2; D: TRBD1; DNA: TGCGCCAGCAGCGATACAGGGGGCGCGTATGATGGCTACACCTTC; CDR3: CASSDTGGAYDGYTF
V: TRBV19; size: .; J: TRBJ1-4; D: TRBD1; DNA: TGTGCCAGTAGTATAGTTGGGACAGGGGGAGAAAAACTGTTTTTT; CDR3: CASSIVGTGGEKLFF
V: TRBV11-2; size: .; J: TRBJ1-1; D: .; DNA: TGTGCCAGCAGCGGACATATGGAAGCTTTCTTT; CDR3: CASSGHMEAFF
V: TRBV18; size: .; J: TRBJ2-7; D: TRBD1; DNA: TGTGCCAGCTCACCTAAGACCGGGACAGGGATGTACGAGCAGTACTTC; CDR3: CASSPKTGTGMYEQYF
V: TRBV7-9; size: few; J: TRBJ2-1; D: .; DNA: TGTGCCAGCAGCTTATGGGGGTGGCGGGGGCCCGGTGAGCAGTTCTTC; CDR3: CASSLWGWRGPGEQFF
V: TRBV30; size: .; J: TRBJ2-1; D: TRBD2; DNA: TGTGCCTGGACTAGCGGGGGGGCAGGGTCCTACAATGAGCAGTTCTTC; CDR3: CAWTSGGAGSYNEQFF
V: TRBV18; size: .; J: TRBJ1-1; D: TRBD1; DNA: TGTGCCAGCTCCCCGAAGACAGGGATGAACACTGAAGCTTTCTTT; CDR3: CASSPKTGMNTEAFF